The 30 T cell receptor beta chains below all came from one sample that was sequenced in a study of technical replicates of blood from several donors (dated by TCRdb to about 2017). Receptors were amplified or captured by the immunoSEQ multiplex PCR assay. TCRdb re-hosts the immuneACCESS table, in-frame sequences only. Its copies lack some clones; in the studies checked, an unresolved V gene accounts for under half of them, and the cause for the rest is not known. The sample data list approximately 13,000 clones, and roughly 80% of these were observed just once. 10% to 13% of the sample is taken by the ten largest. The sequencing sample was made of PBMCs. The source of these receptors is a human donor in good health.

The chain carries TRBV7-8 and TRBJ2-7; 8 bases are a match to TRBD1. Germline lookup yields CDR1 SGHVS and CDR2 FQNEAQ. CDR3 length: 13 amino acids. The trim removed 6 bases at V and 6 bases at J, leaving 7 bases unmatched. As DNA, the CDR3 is TGTGCCAGCAGTCGAGTGGGACAGGCCGAGCAGTACTTC. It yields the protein CASSRVGQAEQYF.

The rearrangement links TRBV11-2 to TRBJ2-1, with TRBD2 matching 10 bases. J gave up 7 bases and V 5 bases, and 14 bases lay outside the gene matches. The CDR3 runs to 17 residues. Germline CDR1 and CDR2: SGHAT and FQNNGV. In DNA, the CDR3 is TGTGCCAGCAGCGTACAACCACCGGGACTAGCGCTGAATGAGCAGTTCTTC. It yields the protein CASSVQPPGLALNEQFF.

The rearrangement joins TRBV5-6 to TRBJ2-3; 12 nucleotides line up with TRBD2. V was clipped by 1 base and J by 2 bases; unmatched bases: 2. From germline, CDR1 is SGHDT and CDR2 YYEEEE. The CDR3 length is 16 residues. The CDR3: CASSLLAGGPTDTQYF. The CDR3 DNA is TGTGCCAGCAGCTTGCTAGCGGGAGGGCCCACAGATACGCAGTATTTT. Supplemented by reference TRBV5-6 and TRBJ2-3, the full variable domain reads DAGVTQSPTHLIKTRGQQVTLRCSPKSGHDTVSWYQQALGQGPQFIFQYYEEEERQRGNFPDRFSGHQFPNYSSELNVNALLLGDSALYLCASSLLAGGPTDTQYFGPGTRLTVL.

The chain's CDR3 is CASTKTVISGNTIYF. CDR3 in DNA: TGTGCCAGCACCAAGACAGTAATCTCTGGAAACACCATATATTTT. V is TRBV7-9 and J is TRBJ1-3, with a possible D match to TRBD1 (5 bases). This CDR3 has 15 residues. V was shortened by 7 bases and J by 0 bases, with 13 bases between the two germline ends. CDR1 is SEHNR and CDR2 is FQNEAQ in the germline V gene (reference sequence). The full variable domain, with the rest looked up from reference TRBV7-9 and TRBJ1-3, is DTGVSQNPRHKITKRGQNVTFRCDPISEHNRLYWYRQTLGQGPEFLTYFQNEAQLEKSRLLSDRFSAERPKGSFSTLEIQRTEQGDSAMYLCASTKTVISGNTIYFGEGSWLTVV.

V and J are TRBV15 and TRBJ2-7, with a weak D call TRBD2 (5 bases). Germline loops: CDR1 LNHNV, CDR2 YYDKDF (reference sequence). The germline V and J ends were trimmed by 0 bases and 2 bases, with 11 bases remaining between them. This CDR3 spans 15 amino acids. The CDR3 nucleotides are TGTGCCACCAGCAGAGAAGCGGCCACCACCTACGAGCAGTACTTC. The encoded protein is CATSREAATTYEQYF.

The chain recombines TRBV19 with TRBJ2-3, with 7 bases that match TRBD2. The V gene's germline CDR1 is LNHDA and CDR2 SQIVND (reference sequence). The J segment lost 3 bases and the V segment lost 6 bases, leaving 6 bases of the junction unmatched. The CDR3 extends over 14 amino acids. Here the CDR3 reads CASRPGTITDTQYF. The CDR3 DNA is TGTGCCAGTAGACCCGGGACTATAACAGATACGCAGTATTTT.

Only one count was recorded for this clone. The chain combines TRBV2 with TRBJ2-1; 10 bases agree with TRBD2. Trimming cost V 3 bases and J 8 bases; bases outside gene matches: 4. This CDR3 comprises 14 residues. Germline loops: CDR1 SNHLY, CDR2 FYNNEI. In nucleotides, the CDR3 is TGTGCCAGCAGTGATGCTAGCGGGAGCGATGAGCAGTTCTTC. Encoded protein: CASSDASGSDEQFF.

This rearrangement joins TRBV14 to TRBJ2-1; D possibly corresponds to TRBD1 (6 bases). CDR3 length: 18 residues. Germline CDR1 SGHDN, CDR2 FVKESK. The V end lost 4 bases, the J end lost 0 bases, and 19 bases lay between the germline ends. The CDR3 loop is CASSRKQGSRDSYNEQFF. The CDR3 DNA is TGTGCCAGCAGCCGAAAACAGGGCTCCAGGGACTCCTACAATGAGCAGTTCTTC.

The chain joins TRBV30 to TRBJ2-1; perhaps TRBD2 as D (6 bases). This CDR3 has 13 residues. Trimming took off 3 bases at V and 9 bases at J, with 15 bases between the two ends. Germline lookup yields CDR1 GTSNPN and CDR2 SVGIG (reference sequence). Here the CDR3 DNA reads TGTGCCTGGAGCGGGAGTGTTCGAAGTGAGCAGTTCTTC. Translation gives CAWSGSVRSEQFF.

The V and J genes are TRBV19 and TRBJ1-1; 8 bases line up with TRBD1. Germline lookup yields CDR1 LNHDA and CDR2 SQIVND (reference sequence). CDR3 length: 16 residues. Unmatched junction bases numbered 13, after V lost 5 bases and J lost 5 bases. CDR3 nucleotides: TGTGCCAGTAGTTTGGGAGACAGGGGCGGAGGGACTGAAGCTTTCTTT. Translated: CASSLGDRGGGTEAFF.

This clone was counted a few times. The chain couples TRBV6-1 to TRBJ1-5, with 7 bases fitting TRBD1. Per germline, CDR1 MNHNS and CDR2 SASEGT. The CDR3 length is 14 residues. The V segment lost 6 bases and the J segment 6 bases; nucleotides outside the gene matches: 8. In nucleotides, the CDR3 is TGTGCCAGCAGCTACCAGGGGGTGGGTCAGCCCCAGCATTTT. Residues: CASSYQGVGQPQHF.

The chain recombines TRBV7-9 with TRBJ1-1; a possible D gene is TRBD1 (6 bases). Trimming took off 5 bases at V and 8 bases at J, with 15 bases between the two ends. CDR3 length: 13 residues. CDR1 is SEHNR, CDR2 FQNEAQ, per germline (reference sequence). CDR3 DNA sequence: TGTGCCAGCAGCCTACAGGGAGCTTACGAAGCTTTCTTT. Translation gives CASSLQGAYEAFF. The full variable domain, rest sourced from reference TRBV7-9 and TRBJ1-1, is DTGVSQNPRHKITKRGQNVTFRCDPISEHNRLYWYRQTLGQGPEFLTYFQNEAQLEKSRLLSDRFSAERPKGSFSTLEIQRTEQGDSAMYLCASSLQGAYEAFFGQGTRLTVV.

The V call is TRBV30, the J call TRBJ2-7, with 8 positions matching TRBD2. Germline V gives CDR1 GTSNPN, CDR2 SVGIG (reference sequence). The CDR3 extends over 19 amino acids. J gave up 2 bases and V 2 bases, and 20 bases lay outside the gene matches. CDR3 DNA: TGTGCCTGGAGTACCTATCACCCGGGGACTAGGTCAGGACCCTACGAGCAGTACTTC. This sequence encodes CAWSTYHPGTRSGPYEQYF.

CDR3 nucleotides: TGTGCCAGCACCTCATATCAGTCTGGCTACACCTTC. It specifies CASTSYQSGYTF. The chain recombines TRBV28 with TRBJ1-2; D is undetermined. Trimming took off 7 bases at V and 7 bases at J, with 13 bases between the two ends. CDR1 and CDR2 (germline): MDHEN, SYDVKM. The CDR3 is 12 residues long.

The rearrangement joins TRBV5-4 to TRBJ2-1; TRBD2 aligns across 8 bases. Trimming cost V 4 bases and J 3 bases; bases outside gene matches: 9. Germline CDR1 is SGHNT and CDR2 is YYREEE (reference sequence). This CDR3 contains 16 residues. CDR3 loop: CASSLGAGVGYNEQFF. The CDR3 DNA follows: TGTGCCAGCAGCCTCGGAGCGGGAGTCGGCTACAATGAGCAGTTCTTC. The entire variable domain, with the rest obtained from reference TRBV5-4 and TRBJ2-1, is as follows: ETGVTQSPTHLIKTRGQQVTLRCSSQSGHNTVSWYQQALGQGPQFIFQYYREEENGRGNFPPRFSGLQFPNYSSELNVNALELDDSALYLCASSLGAGVGYNEQFFGPGTRLTVL.

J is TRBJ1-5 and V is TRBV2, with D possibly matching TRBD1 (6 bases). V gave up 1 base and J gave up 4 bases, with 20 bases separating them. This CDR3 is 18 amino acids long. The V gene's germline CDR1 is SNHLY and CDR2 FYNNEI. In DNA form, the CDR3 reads TGTGCCAGCAGTGAAGACAAGATGGGAATGAGGGGGAATCAGCCCCAGCATTTT. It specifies CASSEDKMGMRGNQPQHF.

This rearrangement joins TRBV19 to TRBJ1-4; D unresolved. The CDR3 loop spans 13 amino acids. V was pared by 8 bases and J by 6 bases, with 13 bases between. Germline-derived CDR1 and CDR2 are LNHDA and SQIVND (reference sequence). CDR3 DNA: TGTGCCAGTTATTCATCCGACTATGAAAAACTGTTTTTT. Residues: CASYSSDYEKLFF.

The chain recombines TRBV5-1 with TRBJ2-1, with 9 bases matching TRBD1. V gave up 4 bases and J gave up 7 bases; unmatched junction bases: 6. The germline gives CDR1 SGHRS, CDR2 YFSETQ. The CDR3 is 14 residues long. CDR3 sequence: CASSKQGAQNEQFF. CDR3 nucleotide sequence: TGCGCCAGCAGCAAACAGGGGGCGCAGAATGAGCAGTTCTTC.

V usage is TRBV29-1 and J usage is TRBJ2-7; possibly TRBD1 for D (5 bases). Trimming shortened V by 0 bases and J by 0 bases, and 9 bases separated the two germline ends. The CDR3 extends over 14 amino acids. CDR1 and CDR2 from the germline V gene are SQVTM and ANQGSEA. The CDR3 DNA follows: TGCAGCGTTGAAGATTGGCAGGGCTCCTACGAGCAGTACTTC. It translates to CSVEDWQGSYEQYF.

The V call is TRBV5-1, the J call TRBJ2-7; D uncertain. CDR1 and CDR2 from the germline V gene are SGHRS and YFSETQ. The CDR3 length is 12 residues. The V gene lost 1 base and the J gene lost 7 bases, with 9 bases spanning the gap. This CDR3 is CASSLTAREQYF. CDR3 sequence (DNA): TGCGCCAGCAGCTTGACAGCCCGGGAGCAGTACTTC.

The CDR3 loop reads CASTQEGTNSGNTIYF. The CDR3 nucleotides read TGTGCCAGCACCCAGGAGGGTACCAACTCTGGAAACACCATATATTTT. J is TRBJ1-3 and V is TRBV2, with D uncertain. Germline V lookup: CDR1 SNHLY, CDR2 FYNNEI. CDR3 length: 16 residues. V shed 7 bases and J shed 0 bases, with 16 bases lying between them.

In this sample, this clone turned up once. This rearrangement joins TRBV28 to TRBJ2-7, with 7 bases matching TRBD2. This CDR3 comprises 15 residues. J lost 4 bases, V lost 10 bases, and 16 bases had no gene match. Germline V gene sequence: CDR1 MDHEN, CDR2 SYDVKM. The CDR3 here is CATQPSSEGGYEQYF. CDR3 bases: TGTGCCACCCAACCCTCGTCGGAGGGAGGGTACGAGCAGTACTTC. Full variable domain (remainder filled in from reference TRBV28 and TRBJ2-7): DVKVTQSSRYLVKRTGEKVFLECVQDMDHENMFWYRQDPGLGLRLIYFSYDVKMKEKGDIPEGYSVSREKKERFSLILESASTNQTSMYLCATQPSSEGGYEQYFGPGTRLTVT.

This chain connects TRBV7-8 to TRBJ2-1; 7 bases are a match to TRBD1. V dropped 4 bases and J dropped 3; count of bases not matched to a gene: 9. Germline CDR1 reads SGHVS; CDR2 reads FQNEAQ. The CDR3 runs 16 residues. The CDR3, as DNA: TGTGCCAGCAGCTGGTCGACAGGGATCTTCTACAATGAGCAGTTCTTC. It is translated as CASSWSTGIFYNEQFF.

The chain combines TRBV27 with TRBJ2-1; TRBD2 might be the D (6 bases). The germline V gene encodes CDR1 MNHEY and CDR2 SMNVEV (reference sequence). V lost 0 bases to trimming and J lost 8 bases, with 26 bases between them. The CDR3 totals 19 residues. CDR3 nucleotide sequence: TGTGCCAGCAGTTTATCGGGGTTGGGTGGCGGGACTGGGCGGGATGAGCAGTTCTTC. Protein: CASSLSGLGGGTGRDEQFF.

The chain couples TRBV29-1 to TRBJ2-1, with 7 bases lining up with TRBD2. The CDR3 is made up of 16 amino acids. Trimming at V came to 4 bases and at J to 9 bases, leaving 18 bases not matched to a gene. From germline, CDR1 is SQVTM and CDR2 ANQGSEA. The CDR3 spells CSVVVPGRVSSGEQFF. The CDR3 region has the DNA TGCAGCGTTGTTGTTCCGGGGAGGGTGTCGAGTGGTGAGCAGTTCTTC.

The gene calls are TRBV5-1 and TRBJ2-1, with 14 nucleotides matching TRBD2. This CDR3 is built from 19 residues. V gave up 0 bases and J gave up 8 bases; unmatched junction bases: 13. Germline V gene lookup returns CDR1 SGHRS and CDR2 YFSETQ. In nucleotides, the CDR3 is TGCGCCAGCAGCTTGGGAGGACTAGCGGGAGGATTCATTAAACATGAGCAGTTCTTC. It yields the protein CASSLGGLAGGFIKHEQFF.

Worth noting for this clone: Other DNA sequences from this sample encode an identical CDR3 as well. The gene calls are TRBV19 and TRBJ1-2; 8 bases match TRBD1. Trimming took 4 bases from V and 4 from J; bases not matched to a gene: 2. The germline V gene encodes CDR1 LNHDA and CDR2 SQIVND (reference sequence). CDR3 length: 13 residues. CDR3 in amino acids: CASSTGQGYGYTF. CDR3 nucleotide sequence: TGTGCCAGTAGTACCGGACAGGGCTATGGCTACACCTTC.

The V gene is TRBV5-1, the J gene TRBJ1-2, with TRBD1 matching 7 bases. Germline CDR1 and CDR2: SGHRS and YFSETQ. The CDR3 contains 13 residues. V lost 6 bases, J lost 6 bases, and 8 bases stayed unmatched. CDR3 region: CASNPGTDNGYTF. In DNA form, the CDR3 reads TGCGCCAGCAACCCAGGGACAGACAATGGCTACACCTTC.

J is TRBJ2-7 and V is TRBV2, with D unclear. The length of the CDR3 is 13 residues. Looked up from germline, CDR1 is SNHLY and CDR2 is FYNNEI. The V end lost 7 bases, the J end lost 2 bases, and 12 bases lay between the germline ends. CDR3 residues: CASTGSSTYEQYF. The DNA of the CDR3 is TGTGCCAGCACAGGATCATCAACCTACGAGCAGTACTTC.

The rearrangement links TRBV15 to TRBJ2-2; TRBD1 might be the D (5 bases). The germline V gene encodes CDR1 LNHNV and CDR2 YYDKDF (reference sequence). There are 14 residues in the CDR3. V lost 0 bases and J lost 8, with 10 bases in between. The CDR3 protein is CATSRDLGAGELFF. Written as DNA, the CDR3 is TGTGCCACCAGCAGAGATCTTGGGGCAGGGGAGCTGTTTTTT.